What follows is one T cell receptor (beta chain) and its context. Its antigen is unidentified. The CDR3 loop spans 13 amino acids. CDR1 WNHNN and CDR2 SYGVQD come from the germline V gene (reference sequence). V lost 1 base, J lost 6 bases, and 9 bases lay in between. The sample comes from a study of graft-versus-host responses after intestinal transplantation. At the level of the study: Each transplant was multivisceral, liver-intestinal, or isolated intestinal.

Study-level findings and limits: Across patients carrying graft-donor T cell macrochimerism, allografts held high graft-versus-host to host-versus-graft clonal ratios. Ileal or blood samples showed some GvH clones first, and such clones were also found in recipient marrow. Early HvG declines after transplant were associated with peak circulating GvH clone levels.

The data were produced by immunoSEQ multiplex PCR, yet TCRdb's version contains in-frame clones alone and is incomplete. The table has just under 90,000 clones, around 83% seen once; the top ten hold roughly a sixth. The source is a human donor who received an intestinal transplant. The V and J genes are TRBV10-1 and TRBJ1-2; D is possibly TRBD1 (6 bases). The sequencing used unstimulated CD8+ T cells sorted from spleen or lymph node cells, collected before intestinal transplant. Written as DNA, the CDR3 is TGCGCCAGCAGTGAGTACAGGGTCAATGGCTACACCTTC. Its translation is CASSEYRVNGYTF.